This T cell receptor (beta chain) derives from a study of T cell responses to AZD1222 COVID-19 vaccine. Broader study findings: In all cases, repertoires were sampled only after the peak T cell response.

Sequenced by immunoSEQ multiplex PCR; TCRdb stores in-frame clones only, minus some. The sample lists approximately 170,000 clones, around 94% occurring once. A note on this clone: Its cognate antigen is unknown.

Trimming took 1 base from V and 0 from J, leaving 10 bases between them. CDR1 and CDR2 from the germline V gene are LGHDT and YNNKEL (reference sequence). The CDR3 runs to 15 residues. Specimen: peripheral blood, collected 28 days after the second AZD1222 dose. This sequence joins TRBV3-1 (or the pseudogene TRBV3-2) and TRBJ2-7; D may be TRBD2 (6 bases). This TCR was recovered from an adult who received the AZD1222 COVID-19 vaccine. CDR3 amino acids: CASSQVRDLSYEQYF. The CDR3 DNA is TGTGCCAGCAGCCAAGTGCGGGACCTCTCCTACGAGCAGTACTTC.